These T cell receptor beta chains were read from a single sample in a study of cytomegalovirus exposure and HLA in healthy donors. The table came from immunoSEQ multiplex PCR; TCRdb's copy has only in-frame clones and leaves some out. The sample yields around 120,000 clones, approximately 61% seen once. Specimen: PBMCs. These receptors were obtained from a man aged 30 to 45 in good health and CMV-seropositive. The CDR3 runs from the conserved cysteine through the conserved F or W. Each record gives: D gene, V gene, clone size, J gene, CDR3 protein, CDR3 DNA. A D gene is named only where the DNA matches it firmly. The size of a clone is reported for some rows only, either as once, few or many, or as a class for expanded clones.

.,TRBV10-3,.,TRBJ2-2,CAISEGLTNTGELFF,TGTGCCATCAGCGAGGGACTGACGAACACCGGGGAGCTGTTTTTT
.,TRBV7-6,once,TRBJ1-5,CASSSGGTNQPQHF,TGTGCCAGCAGCTCCGGTGGTACCAATCAGCCCCAGCATTTT
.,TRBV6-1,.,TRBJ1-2,CASSGDIWNYGYTF,TGTGCCAGCAGTGGGGACATTTGGAACTATGGCTACACCTTC
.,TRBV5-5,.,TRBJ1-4,CASSLWRGNEKLFF,TGTGCCAGCAGCTTGTGGCGGGGTAATGAAAAACTGTTTTTT
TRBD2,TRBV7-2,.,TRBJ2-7,CASSTRGRAYEQYF,TGTGCCAGCAGCACCCGCGGGAGGGCCTACGAGCAGTACTTC
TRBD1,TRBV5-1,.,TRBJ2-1,CASSHGQGPYNEQFF,TGCGCCAGCAGCCACGGACAGGGGCCCTACAATGAGCAGTTCTTC
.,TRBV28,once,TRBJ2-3,CASSLILLEGPRDTQYF,TGTGCCAGCAGTTTAATTCTCCTAGAGGGCCCCCGGGATACGCAGTATTTT
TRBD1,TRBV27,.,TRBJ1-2,CASSLKDRAFRGGYTF,TGTGCCAGCAGTTTAAAGGACAGGGCCTTTCGGGGTGGCTACACCTTC
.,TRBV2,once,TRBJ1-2,CASSRGGRGYTF,TGTGCCAGCAGTAGGGGGGGCCGGGGCTACACCTTC
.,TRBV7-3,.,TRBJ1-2,CASSFRLAGEGYTF,TGTGCTAGCAGCTTCCGACTGGCCGGGGAGGGCTACACCTTC